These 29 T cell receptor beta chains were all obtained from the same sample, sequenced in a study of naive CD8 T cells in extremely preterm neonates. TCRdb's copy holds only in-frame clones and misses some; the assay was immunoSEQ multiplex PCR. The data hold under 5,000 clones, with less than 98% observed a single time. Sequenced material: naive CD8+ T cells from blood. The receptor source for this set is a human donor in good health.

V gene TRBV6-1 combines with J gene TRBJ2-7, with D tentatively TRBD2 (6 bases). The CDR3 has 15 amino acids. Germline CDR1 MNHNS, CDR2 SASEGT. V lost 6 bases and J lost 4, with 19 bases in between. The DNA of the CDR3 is TGTGCCAGCAGGGTGGACTACCTTCTACCTTACGAGCAGTACTTC. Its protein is CASRVDYLLPYEQYF.

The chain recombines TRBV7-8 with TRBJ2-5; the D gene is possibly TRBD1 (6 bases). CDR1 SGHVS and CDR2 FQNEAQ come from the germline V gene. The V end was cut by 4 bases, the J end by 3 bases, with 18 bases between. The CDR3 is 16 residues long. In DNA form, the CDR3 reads TGTGCCAGCAGCTCAAGGGGCAGGGGATGGGAAGAGACCCAGTACTTC. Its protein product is CASSSRGRGWEETQYF.

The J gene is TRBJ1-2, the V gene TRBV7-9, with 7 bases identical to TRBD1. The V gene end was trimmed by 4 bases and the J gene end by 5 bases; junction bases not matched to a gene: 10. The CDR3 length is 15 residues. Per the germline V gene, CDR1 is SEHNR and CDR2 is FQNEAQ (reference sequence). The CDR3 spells CASSSLGTENYGYTF. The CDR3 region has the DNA TGTGCCAGCAGCTCCCTCGGGACAGAAAATTATGGCTACACCTTC.

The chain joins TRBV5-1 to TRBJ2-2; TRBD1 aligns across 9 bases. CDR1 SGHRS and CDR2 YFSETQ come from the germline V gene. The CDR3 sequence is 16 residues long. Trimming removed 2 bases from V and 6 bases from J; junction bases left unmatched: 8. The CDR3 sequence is CASSFPDRGEAGELFF. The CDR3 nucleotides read TGCGCCAGCAGCTTTCCTGACAGGGGGGAGGCCGGGGAGCTGTTTTTT. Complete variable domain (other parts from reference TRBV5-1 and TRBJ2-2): KAGVTQTPRYLIKTRGQQVTLSCSPISGHRSVSWYQQTPGQGLQFLFEYFSETQRNKGNFPGRFSGRQFSNSRSEMNVSTLELGDSALYLCASSFPDRGEAGELFFGEGSRLTVL.

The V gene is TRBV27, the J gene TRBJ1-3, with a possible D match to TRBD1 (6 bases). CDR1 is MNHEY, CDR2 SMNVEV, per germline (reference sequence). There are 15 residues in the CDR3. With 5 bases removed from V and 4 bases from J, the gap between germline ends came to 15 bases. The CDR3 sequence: CASSISSGTGNTIYF. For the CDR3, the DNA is TGTGCCAGCAGTATCTCTTCCGGGACAGGAAACACCATATATTTT.

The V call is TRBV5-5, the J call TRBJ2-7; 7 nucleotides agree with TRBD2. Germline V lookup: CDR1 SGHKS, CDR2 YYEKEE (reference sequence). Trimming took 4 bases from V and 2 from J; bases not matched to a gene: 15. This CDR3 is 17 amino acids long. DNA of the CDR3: TGTGCCAGCAGCGCCTTCTGGGAAGGGAGGGGCCCCTACGAGCAGTACGTC. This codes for CASSAFWEGRGPYEQYV.

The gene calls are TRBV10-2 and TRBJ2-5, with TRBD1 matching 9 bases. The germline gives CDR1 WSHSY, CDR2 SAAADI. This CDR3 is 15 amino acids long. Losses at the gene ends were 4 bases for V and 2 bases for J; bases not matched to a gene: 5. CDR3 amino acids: CASSANRGQQETQYF. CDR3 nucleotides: TGCGCCAGCAGTGCCAACAGGGGGCAACAAGAGACCCAGTACTTC.

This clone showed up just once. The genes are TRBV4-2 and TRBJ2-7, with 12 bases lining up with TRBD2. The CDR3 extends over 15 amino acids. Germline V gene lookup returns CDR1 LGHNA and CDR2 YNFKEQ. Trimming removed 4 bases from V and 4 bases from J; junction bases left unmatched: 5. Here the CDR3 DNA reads TGTGCCAGCAGCCCTAGCGGGGGGGCTTGGTACGAGCAGTACTTC. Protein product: CASSPSGGAWYEQYF.

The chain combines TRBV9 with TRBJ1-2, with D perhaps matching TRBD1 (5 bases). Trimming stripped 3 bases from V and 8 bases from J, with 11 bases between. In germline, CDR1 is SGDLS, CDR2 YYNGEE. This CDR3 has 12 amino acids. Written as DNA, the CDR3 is TGTGCCAGCAGCGCCCTTGGGGGGGGCTACACCTTC. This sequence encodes CASSALGGGYTF.

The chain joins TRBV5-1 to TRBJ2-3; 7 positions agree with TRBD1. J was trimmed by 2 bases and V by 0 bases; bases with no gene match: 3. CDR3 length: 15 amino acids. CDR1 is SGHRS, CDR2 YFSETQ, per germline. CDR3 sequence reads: CASSLGDSYTDTQYF. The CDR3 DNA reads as TGCGCCAGCAGCTTGGGGGACAGCTACACAGATACGCAGTATTTT. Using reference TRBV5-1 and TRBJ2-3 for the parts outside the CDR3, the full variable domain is KAGVTQTPRYLIKTRGQQVTLSCSPISGHRSVSWYQQTPGQGLQFLFEYFSETQRNKGNFPGRFSGRQFSNSRSEMNVSTLELGDSALYLCASSLGDSYTDTQYFGPGTRLTVL.

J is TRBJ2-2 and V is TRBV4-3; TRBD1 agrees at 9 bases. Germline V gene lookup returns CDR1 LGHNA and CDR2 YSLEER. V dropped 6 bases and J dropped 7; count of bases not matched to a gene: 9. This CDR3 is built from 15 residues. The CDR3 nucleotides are TGCGCCAGCAGGCCCTTGGGACAGGGTGACGGGGAGCTGTTTTTT. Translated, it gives CASRPLGQGDGELFF.

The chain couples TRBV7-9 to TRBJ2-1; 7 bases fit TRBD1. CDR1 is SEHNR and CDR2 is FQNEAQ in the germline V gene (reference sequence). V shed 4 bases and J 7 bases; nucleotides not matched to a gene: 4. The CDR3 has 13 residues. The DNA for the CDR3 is TGTGCCAGCAGCTCGGGACAGCATAATGAGCAGTTCTTC. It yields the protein CASSSGQHNEQFF.

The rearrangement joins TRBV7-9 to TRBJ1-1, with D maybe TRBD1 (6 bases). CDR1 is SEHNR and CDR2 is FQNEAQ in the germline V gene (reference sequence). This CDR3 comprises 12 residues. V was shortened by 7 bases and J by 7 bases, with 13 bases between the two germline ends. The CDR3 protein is CASNTGKGEAFF. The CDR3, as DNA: TGTGCCAGCAACACAGGGAAGGGTGAAGCTTTCTTT.

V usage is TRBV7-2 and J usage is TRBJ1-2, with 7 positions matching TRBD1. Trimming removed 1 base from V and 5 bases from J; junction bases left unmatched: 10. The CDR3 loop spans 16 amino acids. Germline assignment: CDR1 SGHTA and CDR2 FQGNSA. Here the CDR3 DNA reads TGTGCCAGCAGCTTAGTAGGCAGGGGGGACCCTTATGGCTACACCTTC. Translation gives CASSLVGRGDPYGYTF. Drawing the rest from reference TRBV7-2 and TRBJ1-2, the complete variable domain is GAGVSQSPSNKVTEKGKDVELRCDPISGHTALYWYRQSLGQGLEFLIYFQGNSAPDKSGLPSDRFSAERTGGSVSTLTIQRTQQEDSAVYLCASSLVGRGDPYGYTFGSGTRLTVV.

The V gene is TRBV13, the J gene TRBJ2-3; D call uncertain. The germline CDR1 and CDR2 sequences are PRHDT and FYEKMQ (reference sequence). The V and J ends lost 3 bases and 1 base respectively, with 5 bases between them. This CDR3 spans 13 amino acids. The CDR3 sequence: CASSFTGTDTQYF. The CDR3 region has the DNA TGTGCCAGCAGCTTTACAGGCACAGATACGCAGTATTTT.

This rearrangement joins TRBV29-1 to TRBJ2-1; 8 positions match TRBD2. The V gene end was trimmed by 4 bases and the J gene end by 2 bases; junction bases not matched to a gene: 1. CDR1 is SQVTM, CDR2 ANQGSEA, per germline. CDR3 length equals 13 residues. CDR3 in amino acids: CSVVGGAYNEQFF. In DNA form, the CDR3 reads TGCAGCGTTGTCGGGGGGGCCTACAATGAGCAGTTCTTC.

DNA for the CDR3: TGTGCCAGCAGCGACAGTCCAAATAGCAATCAGCCCCAGCATTTT. It translates to CASSDSPNSNQPQHF. The chain uses TRBV6-1 and TRBJ1-5; TRBD1 is a possible D gene (5 bases). Trimming pared 6 bases from V and 0 bases from J, leaving 12 bases between. The CDR3 is made up of 15 amino acids. In germline, CDR1 is MNHNS, CDR2 SASEGT.

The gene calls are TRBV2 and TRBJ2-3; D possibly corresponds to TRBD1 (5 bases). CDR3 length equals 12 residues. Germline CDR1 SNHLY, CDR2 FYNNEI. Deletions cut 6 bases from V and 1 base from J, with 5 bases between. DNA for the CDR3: TGTGCCAGCAGAGGGGGCACAGATACGCAGTATTTT. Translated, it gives CASRGGTDTQYF.

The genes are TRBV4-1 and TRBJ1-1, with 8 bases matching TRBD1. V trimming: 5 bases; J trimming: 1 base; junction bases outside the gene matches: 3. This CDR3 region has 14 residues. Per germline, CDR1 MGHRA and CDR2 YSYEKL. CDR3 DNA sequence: TGCGCCAGCAGCGCACAGGGGGGGAACACTGAAGCTTTCTTT. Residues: CASSAQGGNTEAFF.

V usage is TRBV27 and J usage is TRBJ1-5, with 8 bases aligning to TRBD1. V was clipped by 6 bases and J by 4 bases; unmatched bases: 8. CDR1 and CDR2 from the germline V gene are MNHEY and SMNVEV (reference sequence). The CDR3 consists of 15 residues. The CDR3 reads CASSSRQGPNQPQHF. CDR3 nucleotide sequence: TGTGCCAGCAGCTCGCGACAGGGGCCGAATCAGCCCCAGCATTTT.

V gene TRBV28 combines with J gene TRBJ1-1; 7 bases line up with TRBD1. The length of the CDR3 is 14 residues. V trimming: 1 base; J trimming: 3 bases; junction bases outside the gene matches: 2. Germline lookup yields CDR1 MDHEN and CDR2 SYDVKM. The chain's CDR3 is CASSLSRGYTEAFF. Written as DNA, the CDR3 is TGTGCCAGCAGTTTATCCAGGGGGTACACTGAAGCTTTCTTT.

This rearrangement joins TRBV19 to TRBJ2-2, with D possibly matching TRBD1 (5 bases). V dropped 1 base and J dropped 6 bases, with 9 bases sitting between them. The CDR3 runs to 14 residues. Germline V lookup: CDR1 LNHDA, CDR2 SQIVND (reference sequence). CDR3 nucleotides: TGTGCCAGTAGTATAGGTCAAGGGGCCGGGGAGCTGTTTTTT. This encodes CASSIGQGAGELFF.

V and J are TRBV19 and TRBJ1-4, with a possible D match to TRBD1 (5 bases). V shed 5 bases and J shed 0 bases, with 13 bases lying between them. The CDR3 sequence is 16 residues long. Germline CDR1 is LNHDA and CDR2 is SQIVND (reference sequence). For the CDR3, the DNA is TGTGCCAGTAGTCCTCGGACAAGGGCAACTAATGAAAAACTGTTTTTT. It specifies CASSPRTRATNEKLFF.

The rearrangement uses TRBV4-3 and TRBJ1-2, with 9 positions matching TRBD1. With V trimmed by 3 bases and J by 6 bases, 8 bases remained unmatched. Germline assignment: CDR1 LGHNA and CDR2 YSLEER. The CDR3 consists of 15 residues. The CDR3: CASSHYGQGIHGYTF. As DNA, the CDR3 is TGCGCCAGCAGCCACTACGGACAGGGGATACATGGCTACACCTTC.

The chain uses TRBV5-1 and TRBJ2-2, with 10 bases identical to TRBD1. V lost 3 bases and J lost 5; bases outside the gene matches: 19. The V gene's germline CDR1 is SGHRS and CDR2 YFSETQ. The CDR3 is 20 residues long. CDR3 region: CASSWDGTGVLRADTGELFF. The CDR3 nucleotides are TGCGCCAGCAGCTGGGATGGGACAGGGGTCCTTCGGGCCGATACCGGGGAGCTGTTTTTT.

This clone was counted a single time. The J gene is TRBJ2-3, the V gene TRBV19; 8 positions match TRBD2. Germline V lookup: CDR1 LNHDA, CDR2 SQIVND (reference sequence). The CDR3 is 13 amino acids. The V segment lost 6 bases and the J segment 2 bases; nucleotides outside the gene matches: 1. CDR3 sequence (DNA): TGTGCCAGTAGCGGGGGGGCCACAGATACGCAGTATTTT. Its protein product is CASSGGATDTQYF.

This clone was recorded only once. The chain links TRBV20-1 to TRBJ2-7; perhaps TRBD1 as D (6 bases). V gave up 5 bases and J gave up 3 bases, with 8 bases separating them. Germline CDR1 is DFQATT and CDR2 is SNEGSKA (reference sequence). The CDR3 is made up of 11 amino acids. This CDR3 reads CSARQDYEQYF. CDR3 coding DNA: TGCAGTGCTCGACAGGACTACGAGCAGTACTTC.

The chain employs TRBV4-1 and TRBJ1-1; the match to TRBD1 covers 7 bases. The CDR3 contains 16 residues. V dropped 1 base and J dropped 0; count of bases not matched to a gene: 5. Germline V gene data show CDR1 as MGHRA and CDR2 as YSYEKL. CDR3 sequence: CASSQGAGGLNTEAFF. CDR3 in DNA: TGCGCCAGCAGCCAAGGCGCAGGGGGATTGAACACTGAAGCTTTCTTT.

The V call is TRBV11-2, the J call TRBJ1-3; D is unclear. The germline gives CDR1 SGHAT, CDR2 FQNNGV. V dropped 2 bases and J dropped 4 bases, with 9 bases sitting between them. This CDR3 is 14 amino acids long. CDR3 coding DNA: TGTGCCAGCAGCTTATTGCAGCGCGGAAACACCATATATTTT. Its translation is CASSLLQRGNTIYF.